Presented here are 15 T cell receptor beta chains from one specimen sequenced in a study of blood T cell repertoires in COVID-19. The assay was immunoSEQ multiplex PCR, and TCRdb's table has in-frame clones only and misses some. The sample has roughly 570,000 clones, around 90% seen once; the top ten hold about 8%. The sample was peripheral blood. Receptor source: a woman between 50 and 59 years old with COVID-19, enrolled during active disease.

The V call is TRBV30, the J call TRBJ2-5; D is possibly TRBD1 (5 bases). Trimming cost V 6 bases and J 3 bases, with 17 bases left between them. Germline CDR1 reads GTSNPN; CDR2 reads SVGIG (reference sequence). The CDR3 sequence is 14 residues long. The DNA of the CDR3 is TGTGCCTGTCTCCCTGTGGGGCAGAAAGAGACCCAGTACTTC. Translated: CACLPVGQKETQYF. The whole variable domain, filled in from reference TRBV30 and TRBJ2-5, reads SQTIHQWPATLVQPVGSPLSLECTVEGTSNPNLYWYRQAAGRGLQLLFYSVGIGQISSEVPQNLSASRPQDRQFILSSKKLLLSDSGFYLCACLPVGQKETQYFGPGTRLLVL.

In DNA, the CDR3 is TGTGCCAGCAGCACCAGAGGTTCTAACTATGGCTACACCTTC. Protein product: CASSTRGSNYGYTF. The chain is built from TRBV7-2 and TRBJ1-2; the D is unclear. CDR1 SGHTA and CDR2 FQGNSA come from the germline V gene. The CDR3 spans 14 residues. V was cut by 5 bases and J by 0 bases, with 10 bases left in between.

This chain uses TRBV6-5 with TRBJ2-3; 7 bases align to TRBD1. The CDR3 has 15 amino acids. V shed 4 bases, J shed 2 bases, and the junction held 6 bases outside the gene matches. Germline CDR1 is MNHEY and CDR2 is SVGAGI. CDR3 protein: CASSSDRRYTDTQYF. In DNA, the CDR3 is TGTGCCAGCAGTTCGGACAGGCGCTACACAGATACGCAGTATTTT.

The chain joins TRBV6-5 to TRBJ2-7; 7 nucleotides line up with TRBD1. CDR3 length: 14 amino acids. Germline V gene lookup returns CDR1 MNHEY and CDR2 SVGAGI. The J segment lost 0 bases and the V segment lost 5 bases, leaving 4 bases of the junction unmatched. CDR3 coding DNA: TGTGCCAGCAGTAGGGACAGCTTCTCCTACGAGCAGTACTTC. Protein: CASSRDSFSYEQYF.

The genes are TRBV19 and TRBJ1-3, with unresolved D. Deletions cut 7 bases from V and 7 bases from J, with 11 bases between. The germline V gene encodes CDR1 LNHDA and CDR2 SQIVND (reference sequence). The CDR3 runs 12 residues. The CDR3 sequence: CASTSTRNTIYF. The CDR3 region has the DNA TGTGCCAGTACCTCAACGCGCAACACCATATATTTT.

The V and J genes are TRBV30 and TRBJ1-1; no clear D gene. The CDR3 length is 12 residues. V was shortened by 3 bases and J by 1 base, with 6 bases between the two germline ends. Germline V lookup: CDR1 GTSNPN, CDR2 SVGIG (reference sequence). CDR3 sequence reads: CAWRRGNTEAFF. In nucleotides, the CDR3 is TGTGCCTGGAGGCGGGGGAACACTGAAGCTTTCTTT.

This clone showed up just once. The chain links TRBV7-9 to TRBJ1-1, with D hard to call. V lost 5 bases and J lost 1, with 11 bases in between. Germline CDR1 reads SEHNR; CDR2 reads FQNEAQ (reference sequence). The CDR3 runs to 14 residues. The CDR3, as DNA: TGTGCCAGCAGCCCAATGCGGGGGAACACTGAAGCTTTCTTT. This encodes CASSPMRGNTEAFF.

The rearrangement uses TRBV30 and TRBJ2-6; 8 bases align to TRBD2. This CDR3 contains 15 residues. The V segment lost 2 bases and the J segment 2 bases; nucleotides outside the gene matches: 2. Per germline, CDR1 GTSNPN and CDR2 SVGIG (reference sequence). As DNA, the CDR3 is TGTGCCTGGAGTCCGGGGGGGGCTGGGGCCAACGTCCTGACTTTC. Its translation: CAWSPGGAGANVLTF.

This chain joins TRBV5-6 and TRBJ2-7; possible D gene TRBD1, 6 bases. This CDR3 has 13 residues. Trimming pared 2 bases from V and 6 bases from J, leaving 12 bases between. The germline V gene encodes CDR1 SGHDT and CDR2 YYEEEE. As DNA, the CDR3 is TGTGCCAGCAGCTTCGACAGGTATGGCGAGCAGTACTTC. Residues: CASSFDRYGEQYF.

V is TRBV6-5 and J is TRBJ2-5, with TRBD2 matching 9 bases. The germline V gene encodes CDR1 MNHEY and CDR2 SVGAGI. V lost 8 bases and J lost 5; bases outside the gene matches: 9. The CDR3 extends over 14 amino acids. In nucleotides, the CDR3 is TGTGCCAGCTCCTGGGCGGGGGGGTATGAGACCCAGTACTTC. The encoded protein is CASSWAGGYETQYF.

This sequence joins TRBV28 and TRBJ1-5; TRBD1 agrees at 7 bases. CDR1 and CDR2 from the germline V gene are MDHEN and SYDVKM. The CDR3 extends over 16 amino acids. The V and J ends lost 6 bases and 3 bases, in that order; junction bases with no gene match: 11. The CDR3 protein is CASSFYRTGLNQPQHF. The CDR3 DNA follows: TGTGCCAGCAGCTTCTACAGGACAGGCCTCAATCAGCCCCAGCATTTT.

The chain combines TRBV7-3 with TRBJ2-7; a possible D gene is TRBD2 (5 bases). Germline V CDR1 and CDR2: SGHTA, FQGTGA. Trimming left V 4 bases short and J 2 bases short, with 21 bases between. This CDR3 is 17 amino acids long. The CDR3 is CASSSLLRGGDTYEQYF. The CDR3 DNA reads TGTGCCAGCAGCTCCCTATTACGGGGTGGAGATACCTACGAGCAGTACTTC.

The genes are TRBV6-2 or TRBV6-3 and TRBJ1-1, with 7 positions matching TRBD1. Germline CDR1 MNHEY, CDR2 SVGEGT. CDR3 length equals 15 residues. V shed 4 bases, J shed 6 bases, and the junction held 11 bases outside the gene matches. The CDR3 DNA reads TGTGCCAGCAGTTTACACACTCCGACAGGGCCTGAAGCTTTCTTT. Residues: CASSLHTPTGPEAFF.

This clone has a handful of counts. The chain couples TRBV2 to TRBJ2-5; 7 bases align to TRBD2. The CDR3 spans 14 residues. The ends lost 9 bases at V and 1 base at J; junction bases unmatched: 8. From germline, CDR1 is SNHLY and CDR2 FYNNEI. The CDR3 nucleotides are TGTGCCAGTGGGAGGGATCAGGGCCAAGAGACCCAGTACTTC. The encoded protein is CASGRDQGQETQYF.

The rearrangement uses TRBV2 and TRBJ2-7, with 9 positions matching TRBD1. The V gene end was trimmed by 8 bases and the J gene end by 7 bases; junction bases not matched to a gene: 9. Germline V CDR1 and CDR2: SNHLY, FYNNEI. This CDR3 is built from 13 residues. The CDR3 sequence: CASGGQGLSEQYF. CDR3 coding DNA: TGTGCCAGCGGGGGACAGGGTCTGTCGGAGCAGTACTTC.